This T cell receptor beta chain derives from a study of yellow fever vaccine responses in identical twins. General study findings and limits: Twins reportedly mounted vaccine T cell responses that seemed partly convergent, partly personalized.

MiXCR, applied by TCRdb to the RT-PCR reads, yields one record per CDR3 protein. Of more than 30,000 distinct CDR3 sequences listed, 45% to 65% are singletons. By share, this clonotype counts as medium-sized. Its antigen remains unidentified. This CDR3 is built from 13 residues. Germline CDR1 SGHDT, CDR2 YYEEEE. V was clipped by 2 bases and J by 4 bases, with 9 bases between them. This clonotype was obtained from a woman aged 18-29 years who received the yellow fever vaccine. The source material was T cells from blood (PBMCs), unsorted or a sorted subset (not recorded which), sampled before or after yellow fever vaccination (not recorded which). This sequence joins TRBV5-6 and TRBJ1-1; D remains unclear. CDR3: CASSFYGGTEAFF. The CDR3 DNA is TGTGCCAGCAGCTTCTACGGAGGCACTGAAGCTTTCTTT.